This TCR beta chain originates from a study of technical replicates of blood from a few donors. Some clones are missing from TCRdb's copy, which holds only in-frame ones; the method was immunoSEQ multiplex PCR. The data show roughly 67,000 clones, roughly 98% seen once. The CDR3 has 13 amino acids. The V gene end was trimmed by 6 bases and the J gene end by 2 bases; junction bases not matched to a gene: 7. CDR1 is GTSNPN, CDR2 SVGIG, per germline (reference sequence). The chain recombines TRBV30 with TRBJ2-7, with 7 bases identical to TRBD2. This clonotype was obtained from a human donor in good health. The sample consisted of T cells isolated from PBMCs. The CDR3 DNA sequence: TGTGCCTGTCACCGCGGGGGAACCTACGAGCAGTACTTC. Protein sequence: CACHRGGTYEQYF.